These T cell receptor beta chains were read from a single sample in a study of lymphopenia after photon versus proton radiotherapy. Some clones are missing from TCRdb's copy, which holds only in-frame ones; the method was immunoSEQ multiplex PCR. Altogether some 70,000 clones are present, more than 75% being singletons, with the ten largest covering about 10%. The sample consisted of peripheral blood, taken from a patient treated with proton-based radiotherapy. The receptor source for this set is a man older than 75 with esophageal cancer. Each CDR3 is given with its conserved first and last residue. Only part of the rows carry a size: once, few, many, or a class if the clone is expanded.

abundance: NA
v_gene: TRBV7-9
j_gene: TRBJ1-5
CDR3aa: CASSSGTGRMGPQHF

abundance: NA
v_gene: TRBV4-3
j_gene: TRBJ1-6
CDR3aa: CASSQEGSSYNLPLHF

abundance: NA
v_gene: TRBV12-5
j_gene: TRBJ2-7
CDR3aa: CASGSRGLAGTYEQYF

abundance: NA
v_gene: TRBV9
j_gene: TRBJ1-3
CDR3aa: CASSARQGWTGNTIYF

abundance: NA
v_gene: TRBV7-2
j_gene: TRBJ2-6
CDR3aa: CASSSQTSGANVLTF

abundance: NA
v_gene: TRBV6-6
j_gene: TRBJ1-1
CDR3aa: CASSLQGTEAFF

abundance: NA
v_gene: TRBV20-1
j_gene: TRBJ2-2
CDR3aa: CSAYTGELFF

abundance: NA
v_gene: TRBV15
j_gene: TRBJ1-4
CDR3aa: CATSRETLRDGKLFF

abundance: NA
v_gene: TRBV7-2
j_gene: TRBJ1-5
CDR3aa: CASSLVRYSNQPQHF

abundance: NA
v_gene: TRBV5-4
j_gene: TRBJ1-2
CDR3aa: CASSQDLKALAGYTF

abundance: NA
v_gene: TRBV4-1
j_gene: TRBJ2-2
CDR3aa: CASSGRAAGELFF

abundance: NA
v_gene: TRBV18
j_gene: TRBJ2-1
CDR3aa: CASSPPMRAPSYNEQFF

abundance: NA
v_gene: TRBV21-1
j_gene: TRBJ2-7
CDR3aa: CASNRTSGISYEQYF

abundance: NA
v_gene: TRBV5-4
j_gene: TRBJ2-3
CDR3aa: CASSWGGRERGTDTQYF

abundance: NA
v_gene: TRBV19
j_gene: TRBJ1-1
CDR3aa: CASSMIAGSHTEAFF

abundance: NA
v_gene: TRBV25-1
j_gene: TRBJ2-7
CDR3aa: CASSVGRQGSEQYF

abundance: few
v_gene: TRBV29-1
j_gene: TRBJ1-5
CDR3aa: CSVAEGPDRNQPQHF

abundance: NA
v_gene: TRBV18
j_gene: TRBJ2-1
CDR3aa: CASSPRVSGEQFF

abundance: NA
v_gene: TRBV5-1
j_gene: TRBJ2-7
CDR3aa: CASSLNVQGGVYEQYF

abundance: NA
v_gene: TRBV28
j_gene: TRBJ1-5
CDR3aa: CASSSRLLWHF

abundance: NA
v_gene: TRBV10-3
j_gene: TRBJ2-7
CDR3aa: CAIKGGDYEQYF

abundance: NA
v_gene: TRBV18
j_gene: TRBJ2-7
CDR3aa: CASSQTGESYEQYF

abundance: few
v_gene: TRBV19
j_gene: TRBJ1-1
CDR3aa: CASSHRNTEAFF

abundance: NA
v_gene: TRBV11-2
j_gene: TRBJ2-3
CDR3aa: CASRVAGAPAQYF

abundance: NA
v_gene: TRBV6-1
j_gene: TRBJ1-2
CDR3aa: CASREFNYGYTF

abundance: NA
v_gene: TRBV9
j_gene: TRBJ1-1
CDR3aa: CASSVGGVLANTEAFF

abundance: NA
v_gene: TRBV5-1
j_gene: TRBJ2-3
CDR3aa: CASSVRSTDTQYF

abundance: NA
v_gene: TRBV27
j_gene: TRBJ2-7
CDR3aa: CASSTRTVTSYEQYF

abundance: NA
v_gene: TRBV5-4
j_gene: TRBJ1-5
CDR3aa: CASSRDINQPQHF

abundance: NA
v_gene: TRBV7-2
j_gene: TRBJ2-1
CDR3aa: CASSLGGSNNEQFF

abundance: once
v_gene: TRBV5-6
j_gene: TRBJ2-5
CDR3aa: CASSRTAQETQYF

abundance: NA
v_gene: TRBV11-2
j_gene: TRBJ1-6
CDR3aa: CASRLQGRNSPLHF

abundance: NA
v_gene: TRBV10-2
j_gene: TRBJ2-3
CDR3aa: CASSEFRLAGGTRADTQYF

abundance: NA
v_gene: TRBV7-2
j_gene: TRBJ2-3
CDR3aa: CASSTGQVSTDTQYF

abundance: NA
v_gene: TRBV9
j_gene: TRBJ2-7
CDR3aa: CASSVGGTGVGYEQYF

abundance: NA
v_gene: TRBV30
j_gene: TRBJ1-2
CDR3aa: CAWEFSNYGYTF

abundance: NA
v_gene: TRBV7-2
j_gene: TRBJ2-7
CDR3aa: CASSPGQMSSYEQYF

abundance: once
v_gene: TRBV5-1
j_gene: TRBJ2-7
CDR3aa: CASSLSNRPWEQYF

abundance: NA
v_gene: TRBV5-1
j_gene: TRBJ1-2
CDR3aa: CASSLEPTVYYGYTF

abundance: NA
v_gene: TRBV11-2
j_gene: TRBJ2-1
CDR3aa: CASSLAPWGRGVNEQFF

abundance: NA
v_gene: TRBV19
j_gene: TRBJ2-5
CDR3aa: CASSIDPTGFGETQYF

abundance: NA
v_gene: TRBV11-2
j_gene: TRBJ2-5
CDR3aa: CASSSGSGGTQYF

abundance: NA
v_gene: TRBV27
j_gene: TRBJ2-5
CDR3aa: CASSPEIGREGQETQYF

abundance: NA
v_gene: TRBV11-3
j_gene: TRBJ1-3
CDR3aa: CASSRGLADGTIYF

abundance: NA
v_gene: TRBV9
j_gene: TRBJ1-3
CDR3aa: CASSADSPSSGNTIYF

abundance: NA
v_gene: TRBV7-8
j_gene: TRBJ1-2
CDR3aa: CASSTGRNYGYTF

abundance: NA
v_gene: TRBV5-6
j_gene: NA
CDR3aa: CASSLDRDIYEQYF

abundance: NA
v_gene: TRBV7-2
j_gene: TRBJ2-2
CDR3aa: CASSPQSRGGNPGELFF

abundance: NA
v_gene: TRBV6-4
j_gene: TRBJ1-1
CDR3aa: CASSRGQGNTEAFF

abundance: NA
v_gene: TRBV19
j_gene: TRBJ1-3
CDR3aa: CASSITGGPQSGNTIYF

abundance: NA
v_gene: TRBV11-2
j_gene: TRBJ2-7
CDR3aa: CASSTTPGSYEQYF

abundance: NA
v_gene: TRBV4-2
j_gene: TRBJ1-2
CDR3aa: CASSQSPDRGYGYTF

abundance: NA
v_gene: TRBV19
j_gene: TRBJ2-5
CDR3aa: CASSAAGTGGKETQYF

abundance: NA
v_gene: TRBV5-5
j_gene: TRBJ2-1
CDR3aa: CASSLVQGGYNEQFF

abundance: NA
v_gene: TRBV18
j_gene: TRBJ2-5
CDR3aa: CASSPAVFSETQYF